These 29 T cell receptor beta chains share one sample of origin, sequenced in a study of glioma-infiltrating T cells. Amplification of TCR alpha and beta CDR3 regions from RNA used iRepertoire nested multiplex PCR. TCRdb used MiXCR to reprocess the multiplex PCR reads, holding one entry per CDR3 protein. The repertoire holds about 190,000 distinct CDR3 sequences, with approximately 30% as singletons. Sequencing was carried out using glioma tissue, nonneoplastic brain tissue, or PBMCs (not recorded which). The receptors stem from a human donor with low-grade glioma or glioblastoma, undergoing nonglioma brain surgery, or in good health (not recorded which).

This clonotype was seen a handful of times. The rearrangement uses TRBV3-1 and TRBJ2-1; D unclear. The V end lost 2 bases, the J end lost 7 bases, and 9 bases lay between the germline ends. This CDR3 comprises 13 residues. CDR1 and CDR2 (germline): LGHDT, YNNKEL (reference sequence). The CDR3 loop reads CASSQPERNEQFF. The DNA for the CDR3 is TGTGCCAGCAGCCAACCTGAGAGGAATGAGCAGTTCTTC.

On this clonotype: One end of the junction is discordant with germline, which a read error may explain. J is TRBJ2-6 and V is TRBV12-3 or TRBV12-4; 9 positions match TRBD1. This CDR3 is 15 amino acids long. In DNA form, the CDR3 reads TGTGCCAGCAGTAGGGACAGGGCTGGGGACAACGTCCTGACTTTC. This sequence encodes CASSRDRAGDNVLTF.

J is TRBJ2-3 and V is TRBV6-2 or TRBV6-3; D is undetermined. Trimming removed 5 bases from V and 2 bases from J, with 11 bases in between. CDR3 size: 14 residues. CDR1 is MNHEY and CDR2 is SVGEGT in the germline V gene. CDR3 in DNA: TGTGCCAGCAGTCTTTACTACATCACAGATACGCAGTATTTT. Amino acid sequence: CASSLYYITDTQYF.

This clonotype was seen repeatedly, ten times or more. The chain combines TRBV24-1 with TRBJ2-2; D uncertain. V lost 4 bases and J 4 bases, leaving 6 bases between the germline ends. Per the germline V gene, CDR1 is KGHDR and CDR2 is SFDVKD. The length of the CDR3 is 13 residues. CDR3 nucleotides: TGTGCCACCAGTGAGTCGGCCACCGGGGAGCTGTTTTTT. Translation gives CATSESATGELFF.

This clonotype occurred many times. The chain links TRBV20-1 to TRBJ2-7; 9 bases are shared with TRBD1. V shed 5 bases and J 2 bases; nucleotides not matched to a gene: 7. The CDR3 has 14 residues. Germline values: CDR1 DFQATT, CDR2 SNEGSKA (reference sequence). CDR3 amino acids: CSALPGQGPYEQYF. The CDR3 DNA is TGCAGTGCTCTACCGGGACAGGGTCCCTACGAGCAGTACTTC.

This clonotype came up many times. J is TRBJ2-5 and V is TRBV4-2; no firm D call. Trimming cost V 1 base and J 1 base, with 7 bases left between them. The germline CDR1 and CDR2 sequences are LGHNA and YNFKEQ. The CDR3 is 14 amino acids. CDR3: CASSQGSIQETQYF. In DNA, the CDR3 is TGTGCCAGCAGCCAAGGGTCGATCCAAGAGACCCAGTACTTC.

This clonotype was counted a few times. J is TRBJ1-1 and V is TRBV10-3, with D possibly matching TRBD1 (5 bases). V was trimmed by 10 bases and J by 1 base, leaving 13 bases between them. Germline V gene data show CDR1 as ENHRY and CDR2 as SYGVKD. The length of the CDR3 is 13 residues. The CDR3 nucleotides read TGTGCCACCCTCTCCGGGGGGAACACTGAAGCTTTCTTT. Encoded protein: CATLSGGNTEAFF.

The table lists this clonotype with many counts. The chain has TRBV4-1 and TRBJ1-1; TRBD1 matches 7 bases. The V gene's germline CDR1 is MGHRA and CDR2 YSYEKL. CDR3 size: 15 residues. After removal of 2 bases from V and 0 bases from J, the junction contained 3 bases not matched to a gene. DNA for the CDR3: TGCGCCAGCAGCCAATCGACAGGGATGAACACTGAAGCTTTCTTT. This sequence encodes CASSQSTGMNTEAFF.

Concerning this clonotype: This sequence may be a read error, since a much larger clone differs from it by one base. The chain is built from TRBV7-9 and TRBJ2-7; no clear D. Germline CDR1 SEHNR, CDR2 FQNEAQ (reference sequence). CDR3 length: 10 amino acids. Trimming took off 8 bases at V and 7 bases at J, with 9 bases between the two ends. Here the CDR3 reads CASGDAEQYF. DNA for the CDR3: TGTGCCAGCGGCGATGCGGAGCAGTACTTC.

This clonotype was counted many times. The genes are TRBV7-9 and TRBJ1-1; 8 bases line up with TRBD1. Germline V gene sequence: CDR1 SEHNR, CDR2 FQNEAQ (reference sequence). The CDR3 totals 13 residues. V was pared by 3 bases and J by 4 bases, with 1 base of the junction left unmatched. CDR3: CASSFQGATEAFF. The CDR3 DNA follows: TGTGCCAGCAGCTTTCAGGGGGCCACTGAAGCTTTCTTT. The entire variable domain, with the rest obtained from reference TRBV7-9 and TRBJ1-1, is as follows: DTGVSQNPRHKITKRGQNVTFRCDPISEHNRLYWYRQTLGQGPEFLTYFQNEAQLEKSRLLSDRFSAERPKGSFSTLEIQRTEQGDSAMYLCASSFQGATEAFFGQGTRLTVV.

This clonotype has at least ten counts. V is TRBV10-3 and J is TRBJ2-1; D is undetermined. Germline CDR1 ENHRY, CDR2 SYGVKD. V was pared by 3 bases and J by 8 bases, with 8 bases between. The CDR3 loop spans 12 amino acids. This CDR3 reads CAISDVGHEQFF. CDR3 DNA sequence: TGTGCCATCAGTGATGTAGGCCATGAGCAGTTCTTC.

This clonotype was counted many times. V usage is TRBV5-1 and J usage is TRBJ2-1; a possible D gene is TRBD1 (5 bases). V was trimmed by 6 bases and J by 8 bases, leaving 21 bases between them. The germline gives CDR1 SGHRS, CDR2 YFSETQ. This CDR3 contains 15 residues. CDR3 sequence: CASTPFNPGPDEQFF. The CDR3 region has the DNA TGCGCCAGCACACCTTTCAACCCAGGGCCGGATGAGCAGTTCTTC.

This clonotype was counted many times. This rearrangement joins TRBV4-2 to TRBJ2-7; 9 nucleotides agree with TRBD2. The CDR3 is made up of 15 amino acids. With 2 bases clipped from V and 1 base from J, the junction kept 3 bases outside the gene matches. Germline-derived CDR1 and CDR2 are LGHNA and YNFKEQ. Here the CDR3 reads CASSQRLAESYEQYF. CDR3 nucleotide sequence: TGTGCCAGCAGCCAAAGACTAGCGGAGTCCTACGAGCAGTACTTC.

This clonotype was recorded at least ten times. The chain uses TRBV28 and TRBJ2-1; a weak D match, TRBD2 (7 bases). The CDR3 consists of 15 residues. Trimming shortened V by 8 bases and J by 0 bases, and 14 bases separated the two germline ends. CDR1 is MDHEN and CDR2 is SYDVKM in the germline V gene. CDR3 loop: CASLRGGSSYNEQFF. The CDR3, as DNA: TGTGCCAGCCTCAGGGGCGGGAGCTCCTACAATGAGCAGTTCTTC.

The rearrangement uses TRBV27 and TRBJ2-1, with 8 positions matching TRBD2. The CDR3 is 14 amino acids. The germline V gene has CDR1 MNHEY and CDR2 SMNVEV (reference sequence). With V trimmed by 6 bases and J by 8 bases, 9 bases remained unmatched. CDR3 loop: CASRRAGATYEQFF. For the CDR3, the DNA is TGTGCCAGCAGGAGAGCGGGAGCTACCTATGAGCAGTTCTTC.

This clonotype was seen many times. The chain has TRBV6-2 or TRBV6-3 and TRBJ1-2; D uncertain. Germline CDR1 is MNHEY and CDR2 is SVGEGT. Trimming stripped 0 bases from V and 8 bases from J, with 25 bases between. The CDR3 is 18 amino acids. CDR3 nucleotides: TGTGCCAGCAGTTACTCCGCTCATACCCGGCCGGTTCTTCGGGGCTACACCTTC. It is translated as CASSYSAHTRPVLRGYTF.

About this clonotype: Its ends do not fully match the called genes, so a read error is possible. The genes are TRBV6-5 and TRBJ2-5; no definite D call. Germline CDR1 is MNHEY and CDR2 is SVGAGI. The length of the CDR3 is 14 residues. CDR3 in DNA: TGTGTTAGCAGTTCCCGACTCCGCCAAGGGACCCAGTACTTC. Its protein is CVSSSRLRQGTQYF.

The sample holds many counts of this clonotype. The J gene is TRBJ2-1, the V gene TRBV11-1; 10 positions match TRBD2. Germline lookup yields CDR1 SGHAT and CDR2 FQDESV (reference sequence). Trimming took 7 bases from V and 5 from J; bases not matched to a gene: 14. The CDR3 is 17 residues long. The CDR3 is CASTSSLAGVLDNEQFF. CDR3 nucleotide sequence: TGTGCCAGCACCTCAAGCCTAGCGGGAGTTCTTGACAATGAGCAGTTCTTC.

This clonotype was counted at least ten times. CDR3 coding DNA: TGTGCCAGCTCAACGGCGCTCACGAACACTGAAGCTTTCTTT. It is translated as CASSTALTNTEAFF. This chain connects TRBV18 to TRBJ1-1; D unclear. Germline V gene lookup returns CDR1 KGHSH and CDR2 LQKENI. The CDR3 covers 14 residues. Trimming took off 5 bases at V and 1 base at J, with 11 bases between the two ends.

This clonotype was detected ten times or more. The rearrangement joins TRBV6-1 to TRBJ2-3; weak D call: TRBD2 (6 bases). CDR1 is MNHNS and CDR2 is SASEGT in the germline V gene. The CDR3 has 17 amino acids. The DNA for the CDR3 is TGTGTGAGCACACAGGCTCGGCGCGGGAAAGTCACAGATACGCAGTATTTT. It yields the protein CVSTQARRGKVTDTQYF.

This clonotype has a count of ten or more. This rearrangement joins TRBV28 to TRBJ1-1; D gene uncertain. CDR1 is MDHEN, CDR2 SYDVKM, per germline. Trimming cost V 7 bases and J 10 bases, with 22 bases left between them. There are 14 residues in the CDR3. The CDR3 sequence: CASTAPGYYDAAFF. CDR3 DNA sequence: TGTGCCAGCACCGCCCCTGGGTATTACGATGCAGCTTTCTTT.

This clonotype was counted at least ten times. This sequence joins TRBV28 and TRBJ2-7; 9 bases are shared with TRBD1. V shed 8 bases, J shed 2 bases, and the junction held 7 bases outside the gene matches. Germline CDR1 is MDHEN and CDR2 is SYDVKM. The CDR3 is 14 residues long. The CDR3 sequence is CASVPDRGTYEQYF. The CDR3 DNA reads as TGTGCCAGCGTTCCGGACAGGGGAACCTACGAGCAGTACTTC.

Comment on this clonotype: A much more abundant neighbour one base away suggests this may be a read error. The chain is built from TRBV27 and TRBJ2-7; TRBD1 matches at 7 bases. Germline V lookup: CDR1 MNHEY, CDR2 SMNVEV (reference sequence). The CDR3 is 13 amino acids. For the CDR3, the DNA is TGTGCCACCAGTGACCCGACAGGGCACAAGCAGTACTTC. Protein product: CATSDPTGHKQYF.

In this sample, this clonotype turned up many times. The chain has TRBV6-4 and TRBJ2-3; a possible D gene is TRBD1 (6 bases). The CDR3 covers 15 residues. Germline CDR1 MRHNA, CDR2 SNTAGT. V lost 7 bases and J 2 bases, leaving 16 bases between the germline ends. CDR3 DNA sequence: TGTGCCAGCAATCCGTGGGACACCCACACAGATACGCAGTATTTT. This gives the protein CASNPWDTHTDTQYF.

The chain links TRBV29-1 to TRBJ2-7; tentatively, D is TRBD1 (5 bases). Trimming cost V 4 bases and J 4 bases, with 8 bases left between them. Germline V CDR1 and CDR2: SQVTM, ANQGSEA. CDR3 size: 11 residues. CDR3 sequence (DNA): TGCAGCGTTGGAACAGGTTACGAGCAGTACTTC. Amino acids: CSVGTGYEQYF.

This clonotype came up many times. J is TRBJ1-2 and V is TRBV20-1; the match to TRBD1 covers 7 bases. V was pared by 5 bases and J by 6 bases, with 12 bases of the junction left unmatched. CDR1 and CDR2 (germline): DFQATT, SNEGSKA (reference sequence). This CDR3 is 14 amino acids long. In DNA form, the CDR3 reads TGCAGTGCTCGAACTACGACAGGGCTCGATGGCTACACCTTC. This gives the protein CSARTTTGLDGYTF.

About this clonotype itself: The junction differs from germline at one of its ends, possibly a read error. V usage is TRBV28 and J usage is TRBJ2-3; TRBD2 is a possible D gene (5 bases). Germline-derived CDR1 and CDR2 are MDHEN and SYDVKM. The CDR3 is made up of 13 amino acids. The CDR3 DNA follows: TGTGCCAGCAGACCAAGCGGATCAGATACGAAGTATTTC. Translated, it gives CASRPSGSDTKYF. The entire variable domain, with the rest obtained from reference TRBV28 and TRBJ2-3, is as follows: DVKVTQSSRYLVKRTGEKVFLECVQDMDHENMFWYRQDPGLGLRLIYFSYDVKMKEKGDIPEGYSVSREKKERFSLILESASTNQTSMYLCASRPSGSDTKYFGPGTRLTVL.

This clonotype appeared many times. The chain has TRBV20-1 and TRBJ2-5; 7 nucleotides line up with TRBD1. Germline CDR1 is DFQATT and CDR2 is SNEGSKA (reference sequence). The ends lost 4 bases at V and 2 bases at J; junction bases unmatched: 4. The CDR3 totals 13 residues. The CDR3 region is CSAISDRQETQYF. CDR3 nucleotides: TGCAGTGCTATCTCGGACAGGCAAGAGACCCAGTACTTC.

With respect to this clonotype: One end of the junction is discordant with germline, which a read error may explain. The chain uses TRBV12-3 or TRBV12-4 and TRBJ2-7; D is perhaps TRBD1 (6 bases). The CDR3 length is 13 residues. As DNA, the CDR3 is TGTGCCAGCAGTATCGGACAGACCTACGAGCAGCACTTC. Translated: CASSIGQTYEQHF.